This T cell receptor (beta chain) is from a study of OX40 agonist ivuxolimab in advanced cancers. Overall study findings and caveats: The study found that CD8+ T cells averaged more expanded clones than CD4+. The CD4+ and CD8+ T cells in the blood had expanded clonally by week 6 at 0.1 to 3.0 mg/kg.

Prior autoimmune disease or systemic immunosuppression barred patients. About this clone itself: Antigen specificity is unknown.

Assay used: immunoSEQ multiplex PCR; TCRdb lists only in-frame clones, some missing. The repertoire holds around 66,000 clones, with around 85% as singletons. The CDR3 runs 13 residues. Germline V gene lookup returns CDR1 SGHRS and CDR2 YFSETQ. V lost 2 bases and J lost 8, with 10 bases in between. The specimen comprised CD4+ or CD8+ T cells sorted from blood, sampled in a trial of the OX40 agonist ivuxolimab. The receptor comes from an adult with an advanced solid tumor such as melanoma, head and neck, liver or kidney cancer. This chain connects TRBV5-1 to TRBJ2-2, with D possibly TRBD1 on 6 matching bases. CDR3 sequence: CASSFSGAGELFF. CDR3 DNA: TGCGCCAGCAGCTTTTCAGGGGCGGGGGAGCTGTTTTTT.